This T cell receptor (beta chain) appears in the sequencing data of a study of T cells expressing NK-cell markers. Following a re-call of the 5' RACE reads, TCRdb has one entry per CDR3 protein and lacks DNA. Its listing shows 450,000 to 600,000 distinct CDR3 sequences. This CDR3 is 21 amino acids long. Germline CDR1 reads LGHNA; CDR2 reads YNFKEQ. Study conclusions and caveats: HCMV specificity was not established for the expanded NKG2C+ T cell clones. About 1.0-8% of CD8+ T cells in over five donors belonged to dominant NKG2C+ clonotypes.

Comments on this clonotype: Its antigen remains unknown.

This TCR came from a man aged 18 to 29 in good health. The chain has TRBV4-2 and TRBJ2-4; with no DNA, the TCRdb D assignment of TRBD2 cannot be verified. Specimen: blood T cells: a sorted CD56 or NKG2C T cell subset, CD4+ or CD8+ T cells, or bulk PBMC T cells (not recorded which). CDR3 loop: CASSQDSPSGRADLAKNIQYF.